This T cell receptor beta chain was profiled in a study of CD8 T cell repertoires and HIV-1 epitope variants (dated by TCRdb to the early 2020s). Concerning the study at large: In separate culture wells, T cells were stimulated with each of twenty-five peptides that represented autologous and known Gag and Nef epitope variants. A CMV, EBV and flu peptide pool, the Ebola AY9 epitope as negative control, and a no-peptide well were included as control conditions. Three Gag epitope families and Nef HW9 and YT9 were included among the tested epitopes. T cells were enriched using the EasySep Human T Cell Enrichment Kit and then co-cultured with an equal number of autologous T cell-negative cells acting as antigen-presenting cells. Cultures were maintained for 10 days in IMDM with gentamicin, and half-media changes adding IL-2, IL-7 and IL-15 were performed on days 3 and 7. An aliquot of 1M T cells was set aside as an uncultured baseline condition, separate from the roughly 80 T cell cultures. A total of 75 to 100 T cell cultures were run, with each culture condition done in triplicate except for one peptide, which was done in duplicate. Results the study describes overall, beyond this receptor: Of the nine antigen-specific TCR beta clonotypes identified, six appeared cross-reactive for autologous or known escape epitope variants. The assay could identify only TCR beta chains and pointed to proliferation in response to antigen, not to T cell function or cytokine profile. About 5 clonotypes recognized the Nef KF9 family and one clonotype recognized the HW9 family, while no responses to the TAALDMSHF plasma variant were seen.

This clone was detected only once. This receptor's antigen is unknown. No much larger clone exists at a distance of one base, and base qualities are not known. Sequencing of TCR beta CDR3 regions was done on the immunoSEQ platform at survey depth. The QIAamp DNA micro kit was used to extract genomic DNA from every cultured and uncultured CD8+ T cell population. The original pipeline was this. Samples with under 5,000 productive reads were excluded, and this exclusion removed about 7% of the roughly 80 HIV peptide-stimulated cultures. A MANAFEST web app trimmed sequences to CDR3 and removed nonproductive sequences, CDR3s under 5 amino acids, and those not starting C or ending F/W. To count as antigen-specific, a clonotype had to be expanded in at least 2 of 3 replicates compared with the no-peptide control at FDR 0.01, and only within one epitope family. In addition, a specific clonotype needed a frequency at least fivefold higher than in wells stimulated with peptides from other epitope families. In TCRdb, the immuneACCESS table is reduced to in-frame sequences with V and J assigned. These tables do not hold every clone; where another copy was compared, an unresolved V gene accounts for under half, and the others remain unexplained. V and J calls and clone size follow that table, whereas D and trimming were derived from the DNA. The sample profile shows tens of thousands of clones; 74% of them were found once. Around 24% of the sample comes from the top ten.

The EasySep Human CD8+ T Cell Enrichment Kit was used on day 10 to isolate CD8+ T cells from every culture. The specimen was uncultured baseline CD8+ T cells from peripheral blood mononuclear cells (PBMCs). This receptor was obtained from a male donor with HIV.

The CDR3 protein: CASSFDSFNQPQHF. The sequenced DNA: TGTGCCAGCAGCTTCGACAGCTTTAACCAGCCCCAGCATTTT. The rearrangement joined TRBV7-2 to TRBJ1-5; the D gene is perhaps TRBD1, on 5 matching bases. The CDR3 goes from the cysteine to the phenylalanine over 14 residues. Only the CDR3 portion is preserved as DNA: 42 bases, with reading frame beginning at the first base. V is cut by 3 bases and J by 7 bases, and the space between the germline ends is 13 bases. Taken from the germline V gene, the CDR1 and CDR2 loops are SGHTA and FQGNSA. When the CDR3 is completed using the reference TRBV7-2 and TRBJ1-5 genes on either side, the full variable domain is GAGVSQSPSNKVTEKGKDVELRCDPISGHTALYWYRQSLGQGLEFLIYFQGNSAPDKSGLPSDRFSAERTGGSVSTLTIQRTQQEDSAVYLCASSFDSFNQPQHFGDGTRLSIL.